Included here is one T cell receptor beta chain sequence, with context. The ends were cut back, 1 base at V and 3 bases at J, with 14 bases in the middle. This CDR3 contains 15 residues. Germline-derived CDR1 and CDR2 are SGHRS and YFSETQ. The repertoire was sequenced with immunoSEQ multiplex PCR; TCRdb's copy has only in-frame clones and lacks some. The sample includes about 300,000 clones, about 90% of them seen just once. These data belong to a study of blood T cell repertoires in COVID-19. Study overall: From the United States, Italy and Spain came samples of acute and convalescent COVID-19.

Assignment of participants to cohorts was predicated upon participant-reported clinical history. This clonotype was obtained from a woman aged 25-40 years who had recovered from COVID-19. The V and J genes are TRBV5-1 and TRBJ2-7, with a weak D call TRBD1 (6 bases). Sample: PBMCs or T cells enriched from blood (not recorded which). CDR3 bases: TGCGCCAGCAGCTTGTTTACAGGGATAATCTACGAGCAGTACTTC. It specifies CASSLFTGIIYEQYF.